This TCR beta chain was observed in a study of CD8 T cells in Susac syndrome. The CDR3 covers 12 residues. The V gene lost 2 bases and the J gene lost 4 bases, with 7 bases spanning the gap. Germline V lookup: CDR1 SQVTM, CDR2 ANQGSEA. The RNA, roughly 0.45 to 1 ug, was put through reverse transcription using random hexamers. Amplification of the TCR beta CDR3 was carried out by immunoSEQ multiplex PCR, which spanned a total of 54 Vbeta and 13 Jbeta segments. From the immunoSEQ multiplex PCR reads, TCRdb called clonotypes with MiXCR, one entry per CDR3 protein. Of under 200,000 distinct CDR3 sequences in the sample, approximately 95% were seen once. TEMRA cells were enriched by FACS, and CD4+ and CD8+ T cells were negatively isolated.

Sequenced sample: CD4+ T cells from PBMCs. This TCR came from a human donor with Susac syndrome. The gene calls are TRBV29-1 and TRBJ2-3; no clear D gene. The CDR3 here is CSVEITADTQYF. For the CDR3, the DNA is TGCAGCGTTGAAATTACGGCAGATACGCAGTATTTT.